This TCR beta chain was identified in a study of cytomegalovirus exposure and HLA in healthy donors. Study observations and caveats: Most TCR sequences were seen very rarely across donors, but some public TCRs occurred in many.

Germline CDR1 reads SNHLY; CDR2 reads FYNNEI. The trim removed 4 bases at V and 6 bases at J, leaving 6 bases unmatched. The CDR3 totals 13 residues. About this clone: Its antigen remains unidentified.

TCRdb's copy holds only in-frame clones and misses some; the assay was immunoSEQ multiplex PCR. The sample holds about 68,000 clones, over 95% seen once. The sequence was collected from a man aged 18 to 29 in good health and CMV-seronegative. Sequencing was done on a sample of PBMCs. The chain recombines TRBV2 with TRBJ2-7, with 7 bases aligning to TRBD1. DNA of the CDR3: TGTGCCAGCAGTGGACAGGGTGTCAGCGAGCAGTACTTC. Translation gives CASSGQGVSEQYF.